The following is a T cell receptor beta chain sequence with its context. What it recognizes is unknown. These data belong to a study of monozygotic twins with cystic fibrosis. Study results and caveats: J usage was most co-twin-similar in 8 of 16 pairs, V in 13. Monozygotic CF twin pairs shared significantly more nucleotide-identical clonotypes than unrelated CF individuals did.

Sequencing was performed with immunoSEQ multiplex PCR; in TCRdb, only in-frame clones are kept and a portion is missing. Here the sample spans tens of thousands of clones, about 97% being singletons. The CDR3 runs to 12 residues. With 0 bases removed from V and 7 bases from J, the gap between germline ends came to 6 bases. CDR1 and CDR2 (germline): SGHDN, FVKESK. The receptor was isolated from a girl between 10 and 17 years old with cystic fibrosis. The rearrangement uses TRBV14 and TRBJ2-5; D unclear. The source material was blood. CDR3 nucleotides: TGTGCCAGCAGCCAAGATTGGGGGACCCAGTACTTC. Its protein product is CASSQDWGTQYF.